Listed here are 21 T cell receptor beta chains from one sample, sequenced in a study of CD8 T cells in ankylosing spondylitis. TCRdb reprocessed the 5' RACE reads via MiXCR and lists one record per CDR3 protein. This repertoire shows about 750,000 distinct CDR3 sequences, roughly 20% found once; its top ten account for approximately 18%. Study-wide results and caveats: Made up of eight or nine highly homologous variants, a TCR beta motif appeared characteristic of ankylosing spondylitis blood.

Their cognate antigens are unknown. Sequencing was performed on blood, either unsorted or a sorted T cell fraction (not recorded which). These TCRs come from a male donor with ankylosing spondylitis.

This rearrangement joins TRBV5-1 to TRBJ1-1; the D gene is possibly TRBD1 (6 bases). The V and J ends lost 1 base and 1 base respectively, with 14 bases between them. The CDR3 is made up of 16 amino acids. From germline, CDR1 is SGHRS and CDR2 YFSETQ. Here the CDR3 reads CASSLLGSTGNTEAFF. The CDR3 DNA is TGCGCCAGCAGCTTGTTGGGGTCGACAGGGAACACTGAAGCTTTCTTT. The full variable domain, its missing parts supplied by reference TRBV5-1 and TRBJ1-1, is KAGVTQTPRYLIKTRGQQVTLSCSPISGHRSVSWYQQTPGQGLQFLFEYFSETQRNKGNFPGRFSGRQFSNSRSEMNVSTLELGDSALYLCASSLLGSTGNTEAFFGQGTRLTVV.

This clonotype was seen a few times. The chain carries TRBV28 and TRBJ2-4; 7 bases agree with TRBD2. Germline CDR1 MDHEN, CDR2 SYDVKM. V lost 1 base to trimming and J lost 4 bases; unmatched junction nucleotides: 7. CDR3 length: 16 residues. CDR3 in DNA: TGTGCCAGCAGTTTATCGTGGGAGGGTGAGAAAAACATTCAGTACTTC. It is translated as CASSLSWEGEKNIQYF.

CDR3 sequence (DNA): TGTGCCAGCAGCTTATCAGACGGAGCTTTCTTT. Translation gives CASSLSDGAFF. The J gene is TRBJ1-1, the V gene TRBV7-9; D is uncertain. V lost 2 bases, J lost 10 bases, and 8 bases lay in between. This CDR3 is 11 amino acids long. Germline V CDR1 and CDR2: SEHNR, FQNEAQ (reference sequence).

This clonotype was observed at least ten times. V gene TRBV15 combines with J gene TRBJ2-7, with 7 bases lining up with TRBD1. Trimming at V came to 4 bases and at J to 1 base, leaving 10 bases not matched to a gene. This CDR3 contains 16 residues. Looked up from germline, CDR1 is LNHNV and CDR2 is YYDKDF (reference sequence). In nucleotides, the CDR3 is TGTGCCACCAGCACTAGTTTCAGGGGGTTTTCCTACGAGCAGTACTTC. It codes for CATSTSFRGFSYEQYF. The full variable domain, its missing parts supplied by reference TRBV15 and TRBJ2-7, is DAMVIQNPRYQVTQFGKPVTLSCSQTLNHNVMYWYQQKSSQAPKLLFHYYDKDFNNEADTPDNFQSRRPNTSFCFLDIRSPGLGDTAMYLCATSTSFRGFSYEQYFGPGTRLTVT.

V is TRBV7-6 and J is TRBJ2-1; D gene ambiguous. The CDR3 consists of 13 residues. The V and J ends lost 0 bases and 9 bases respectively, with 9 bases between them. Germline V lookup: CDR1 SGHVS, CDR2 FNYEAQ. CDR3: CASSLAPSSEQFF. The CDR3 region has the DNA TGTGCCAGCAGCTTAGCTCCAAGTAGTGAGCAGTTCTTC.

V is TRBV4-2 and J is TRBJ1-2; perhaps TRBD1 as D (6 bases). V lost 0 bases to trimming and J lost 8 bases, with 13 bases between them. The CDR3 runs to 14 residues. CDR1 is LGHNA, CDR2 YNFKEQ, per germline. The CDR3 region is CASSQDGIRGGYTF. CDR3 coding DNA: TGTGCCAGCAGCCAAGATGGTATTAGGGGGGGCTACACCTTC.

V and J are TRBV29-1 and TRBJ2-5; maybe TRBD1 (5 bases). Trimming took off 3 bases at V and 1 base at J, with 18 bases between the two ends. The CDR3 is 16 amino acids. Looked up from germline, CDR1 is SQVTM and CDR2 is ANQGSEA. CDR3 protein: CSVDGLGEPLQETQYF. In nucleotides, the CDR3 is TGCAGCGTTGATGGCCTAGGGGAACCACTCCAAGAGACCCAGTACTTC. The whole variable domain, filled in from reference TRBV29-1 and TRBJ2-5, reads SAVISQKPSRDICQRGTSLTIQCQVDSQVTMMFWYRQQPGQSLTLIATANQGSEATYESGFVIDKFPISRPNLTFSTLTVSNMSPEDSSIYLCSVDGLGEPLQETQYFGPGTRLLVL.

V and J are TRBV7-6 and TRBJ2-5; TRBD1 is a possible D gene (5 bases). The CDR3 contains 13 residues. Germline CDR1 is SGHVS and CDR2 is FNYEAQ. Trimming took off 5 bases at V and 8 bases at J, with 15 bases between the two ends. The CDR3 spells CASSRPGQGTQYF. The CDR3 DNA reads as TGTGCCAGCAGCCGACCAGGCCAGGGCACCCAGTACTTC.

The rearrangement links TRBV7-2 to TRBJ2-4, with TRBD2 matching over 7 bases. Germline CDR1 is SGHTA and CDR2 is FQGNSA. The CDR3 length is 14 residues. The V segment lost 5 bases and the J segment 2 bases; nucleotides outside the gene matches: 3. CDR3: CASSPGGTKNIQYF. In DNA, the CDR3 is TGTGCCAGCAGCCCCGGGGGGACCAAAAACATTCAGTACTTC.

The chain joins TRBV11-3 to TRBJ2-1; unclear D gene. The CDR3 runs 16 residues. Trimming stripped 4 bases from V and 0 bases from J, with 13 bases between. From germline, CDR1 is SGHNT and CDR2 YENEEA. The CDR3 nucleotides are TGTGCCAGCAGCTCAAGCCTCACTGACTCCTACAATGAGCAGTTCTTC. Encoded protein: CASSSSLTDSYNEQFF.

This clonotype was found a few times. The V gene is TRBV12-3 or TRBV12-4, the J gene TRBJ1-3; TRBD1 matches at 7 bases. The V segment lost 6 bases and the J segment 2 bases; nucleotides outside the gene matches: 4. This CDR3 has 14 amino acids. The CDR3: CASRRTGAGNTIYF. In DNA form, the CDR3 reads TGTGCCAGCAGGAGAACAGGGGCTGGAAACACCATATATTTT.

V and J are TRBV7-2 and TRBJ2-7; 7 nucleotides align to TRBD2. The CDR3 is 16 amino acids. CDR1 and CDR2 from the germline V gene are SGHTA and FQGNSA. V trimming: 2 bases; J trimming: 7 bases; junction bases outside the gene matches: 14. DNA for the CDR3: TGTGCCAGCAGCTTATATCCCCCTCCCCTAGCGGCTGAGCAGTACTTC. It yields the protein CASSLYPPPLAAEQYF.

DNA for the CDR3: TGTGCCAGCAGCCGACTAATCTTGGACACTGAAGCTTTCTTT. Its protein product is CASSRLILDTEAFF. V gene TRBV4-2 combines with J gene TRBJ1-1; no reliable D call. The CDR3 is 14 residues long. Deletions cut 4 bases from V and 3 bases from J, with 12 bases between. The V gene's germline CDR1 is LGHNA and CDR2 YNFKEQ.

The chain links TRBV7-9 to TRBJ2-3, with TRBD2 identical over 10 bases. Germline assignment: CDR1 SEHNR and CDR2 FQNEAQ (reference sequence). This CDR3 has 17 amino acids. Trimming at V came to 2 bases and at J to 2 bases, leaving 7 bases not matched to a gene. The CDR3 DNA is TGTGCCAGCAGCTTACTAGCTAGCGGGGGAGACACAGATACGCAGTATTTT. Translated: CASSLLASGGDTDTQYF.

V usage is TRBV7-7 and J usage is TRBJ2-6, with D perhaps TRBD1 (5 bases). The CDR3 is 13 residues long. Germline CDR1 is SSHAT and CDR2 is FNYEAQ (reference sequence). The CDR3 nucleotides read TGTGCGGTCAGGGACTCTGGGGCCAACGTCCTGACTTTC. Residues: CAVRDSGANVLTF.

There are many counts of this clonotype. This chain uses TRBV12-3 or TRBV12-4 with TRBJ1-5; perhaps TRBD1 as D (5 bases). CDR3 size: 15 residues. The V end lost 2 bases, the J end lost 7 bases, and 15 bases lay between the germline ends. In DNA form, the CDR3 reads TGTGCCAGCAGTTTACTCCGGCAGGGTCAGCAGCCCCAGCATTTT. This codes for CASSLLRQGQQPQHF.

V and J are TRBV20-1 and TRBJ2-5; TRBD1 or TRBD2 may be the D gene (5 bases each). CDR3 length: 13 residues. Germline V CDR1 and CDR2: DFQATT, SNEGSKA (reference sequence). V gave up 1 base and J gave up 4 bases, with 10 bases separating them. CDR3 residues: CSARVGVRETQYF. The CDR3 DNA is TGCAGTGCTAGAGTGGGGGTCCGAGAGACCCAGTACTTC.

This clonotype was recorded at least ten times. CDR3 in amino acids: CASSQEVAGAPYYEQYF. The CDR3 DNA reads TGCGCCAGCAGCCAAGAAGTAGCGGGAGCCCCTTACTACGAGCAGTACTTC. The V call is TRBV4-3, the J call TRBJ2-7; 9 positions match TRBD2. Germline V CDR1 and CDR2: LGHNA, YSLEER. The junction had 9 bases not matched to a gene; V was cut back by 0 bases and J by 3 bases. The CDR3 totals 17 residues.

The V and J genes are TRBV6-5 and TRBJ2-3; unclear D gene. From germline, CDR1 is MNHEY and CDR2 SVGAGI. The CDR3 covers 14 residues. Trimming removed 4 bases from V and 1 base from J, with 9 bases in between. CDR3 bases: TGTGCCAGCAGTTGGACCCAAGGCACAGATACGCAGTATTTT. This encodes CASSWTQGTDTQYF.

The chain combines TRBV20-1 with TRBJ1-5, with 7 nucleotides matching TRBD1. Per the germline V gene, CDR1 is DFQATT and CDR2 is SNEGSKA (reference sequence). J lost 0 bases, V lost 0 bases, and 11 bases had no gene match. The CDR3 is 18 amino acids. CDR3: CSARDWHRGLYSNQPQHF. In DNA form, the CDR3 reads TGCAGTGCTAGAGATTGGCACAGGGGACTCTATAGCAATCAGCCCCAGCATTTT.

V usage is TRBV4-2 and J usage is TRBJ2-3; D is unresolved. The CDR3 spans 15 residues. Germline V gives CDR1 LGHNA, CDR2 YNFKEQ. V was clipped by 1 base and J by 2 bases, with 10 bases between them. DNA for the CDR3: TGTGCCAGCAGCCAAGGTTGGACCACCACAGATACGCAGTATTTT. Residues: CASSQGWTTTDTQYF.